The 9 T cell receptor beta chains listed next were all sequenced from one sample in a study of cytomegalovirus exposure and HLA in healthy donors. PCR involved 60 Vbeta and 13 Jbeta primers. Produced via immunoSEQ multiplex PCR; TCRdb's table is partial and in-frame only. The data show under 200,000 clones, 60% to 80% seen once. The sequenced sample was PBMCs. These receptors all come from a man aged 50 to 60 in good health and CMV-seropositive.

The table lists this clone with a count of one. The CDR3 here is CASSLTANYGYTF. The CDR3 DNA reads as TGTGCCAGCAGTTTAACAGCTAACTATGGCTACACCTTC. The chain couples TRBV27 to TRBJ1-2; D not resolved. The CDR3 consists of 13 residues. Germline V CDR1 and CDR2: MNHEY, SMNVEV (reference sequence). V was pared by 2 bases and J by 0 bases, with 4 bases between.

This chain joins TRBV5-1 and TRBJ1-3; 8 positions match TRBD1. Germline V gene sequence: CDR1 SGHRS, CDR2 YFSETQ. This CDR3 comprises 16 residues. Trimming took 3 bases from V and 0 from J; bases not matched to a gene: 5. The CDR3 coding sequence is TGCGCCAGCAGCTCCGGGACAGGTGACTCTGGAAACACCATATATTTT. Encoded protein: CASSSGTGDSGNTIYF.

This chain joins TRBV4-1 and TRBJ2-2; weak D call: TRBD1 (6 bases). The CDR3 totals 14 residues. Trimming stripped 0 bases from V and 6 bases from J, with 8 bases between. Germline loops: CDR1 MGHRA, CDR2 YSYEKL. For the CDR3, the DNA is TGCGCCAGCAGCCAAGAGGGGGCCGCCGGGGAGCTGTTTTTT. This sequence encodes CASSQEGAAGELFF.

The V gene is TRBV9, the J gene TRBJ1-1; 7 positions match TRBD1. After removal of 3 bases from V and 1 base from J, the junction contained 3 bases not matched to a gene. The CDR3 extends over 14 amino acids. Germline CDR1 reads SGDLS; CDR2 reads YYNGEE. CDR3 residues: CASSGGTANTEAFF. In DNA form, the CDR3 reads TGTGCCAGCAGCGGCGGGACAGCGAACACTGAAGCTTTCTTT.

The chain employs TRBV7-2 and TRBJ1-2; D is possibly TRBD1 (5 bases). The CDR3 covers 13 residues. Germline-derived CDR1 and CDR2 are SGHTA and FQGNSA. Deletions cut 5 bases from V and 4 bases from J, with 11 bases between. In DNA, the CDR3 is TGTGCCAGCAGCGCCCAGACAGTCTATGGCTACACCTTC. This encodes CASSAQTVYGYTF.

V usage is TRBV7-6 and J usage is TRBJ2-2; D perhaps matches TRBD1 (5 bases). The germline V gene encodes CDR1 SGHVS and CDR2 FNYEAQ. There are 13 residues in the CDR3. Trimming cost V 4 bases and J 3 bases, with 6 bases left between them. CDR3 region: CASSSRDTGELFF. CDR3 DNA: TGTGCCAGCAGCTCCAGGGACACCGGGGAGCTGTTTTTT.

The chain recombines TRBV19 with TRBJ2-7, with D unresolved. Germline V gene lookup returns CDR1 LNHDA and CDR2 SQIVND (reference sequence). The CDR3 covers 13 residues. V shed 2 bases and J shed 3 bases, with 8 bases lying between them. As DNA, the CDR3 is TGTGCCAGTAGTATATCCGGTGACTACGAGCAGTACTTC. This codes for CASSISGDYEQYF. Full variable domain (missing parts from reference TRBV19 and TRBJ2-7): DGGITQSPKYLFRKEGQNVTLSCEQNLNHDAMYWYRQDPGQGLRLIYYSQIVNDFQKGDIAEGYSVSREKKESFPLTVTSAQKNPTAFYLCASSISGDYEQYFGPGTRLTVT.

The chain uses TRBV9 and TRBJ2-7; 7 nucleotides match TRBD1. The CDR3 contains 14 residues. With 4 bases clipped from V and 0 bases from J, the junction kept 4 bases outside the gene matches. Germline V gives CDR1 SGDLS, CDR2 YYNGEE. The CDR3 DNA reads TGTGCCAGCAGCTCCGGGGACAGCTCCTACGAGCAGTACTTC. Its translation: CASSSGDSSYEQYF.

This sequence joins TRBV7-3 and TRBJ1-3; 7 bases fit TRBD1. CDR1 SGHTA and CDR2 FQGTGA come from the germline V gene. V lost 1 base, J lost 2 bases, and 2 bases stayed unmatched. The CDR3 totals 15 residues. As DNA, the CDR3 is TGTGCCAGCAGCTTAAGTAGGGGGCCTGGAAACACCATATATTTT. This encodes CASSLSRGPGNTIYF.